In its sample, the clone carrying this TCR beta chain was seen once. This sample stems from a study of blood T cell repertoires in COVID-19. About the study: Researchers got acute and convalescent COVID-19 samples from the United States, Italy and Spain. The cDNA or gDNA used as material had been derived from T cells, B-cell-depleted T cells, or PBMCs.

Authors' methods: Amplification of reference gene primers provided the estimated nucleated cell counts. Method: immunoSEQ multiplex PCR; TCRdb's copy keeps in-frame clones and lacks some. V and J calls and clone size are those listed in that table; D and trimming were worked out from the DNA. The sample contains approximately 280,000 clones, less than 85% of which appear only once. Recruited during active infection, patients (from Seattle) were subsequently followed longitudinally. Sequenced input: peripheral blood. The sequence came from a human donor with COVID-19, enrolled during active disease. The donor label of this sample is uncertain.

The CDR3 nucleotides are TGTGCCAGCAGCCGCATAGCGGGAGAAAGGGAGCTGTTTTTT. This gives the protein CASSRIAGERELFF. The chain joins TRBV3-1 (or the pseudogene TRBV3-2) to TRBJ2-2, with 9 positions matching TRBD2. The germline gives CDR1 LGHDT, CDR2 YNNKEL (reference sequence). The V and J ends lost 4 bases and 9 bases, in that order; junction bases with no gene match: 6. The CDR3 is 14 amino acids.